These T cell receptor beta chains were read from a single sample in a study of blood T cells in healthy people across ages. TCRdb independently ran MiXCR on the 5' RACE reads; one entry per CDR3 protein. The sample has more than 1.4 million distinct CDR3 sequences, 40% to 50% seen once. The sample consisted of blood. Receptors originate from a woman aged 18-29 years in good health. Each CDR3 is given with its conserved first and last residue. A D gene is named only where the DNA matches it firmly. A clone size is listed for some rows: how often the clone was seen (once, few, many), or a class if it is expanded.

V,D,J,size,CDR3,DNA
TRBV27,NA,TRBJ1-2,NA,CASSFLLASLPRGYTF,TGTGCCAGCAGTTTCCTCCTGGCTTCCCTGCCCAGAGGCTACACCTTC
TRBV6-2/TRBV6-3,NA,TRBJ2-1,NA,CASSYSTTSSYNEQFF,TGTGCCAGCAGTTACTCGACCACGAGCTCCTACAATGAGCAGTTCTTC
TRBV11-2,TRBD2,TRBJ2-1,NA,CASSLDRGGPDNEQFF,TGTGCCAGCAGCTTAGATCGCGGGGGACCCGACAATGAGCAGTTCTTC
TRBV20-1,NA,TRBJ2-5,NA,CSASGRPQETQYF,TGCAGTGCTAGTGGCAGGCCCCAAGAGACCCAGTACTTC
TRBV12-3/TRBV12-4,NA,TRBJ1-3,NA,CASSPGRLGSGNTIYF,TGTGCCAGCAGCCCGGGACGGCTAGGCTCTGGAAACACCATATATTTT
TRBV6-1,NA,TRBJ1-1,NA,CASSDQFIAGRGNTEAFF,TGTGCCAGCAGTGACCAATTTATCGCAGGGAGAGGGAACACTGAAGCTTTCTTT
TRBV6-5,NA,TRBJ1-4,once,CANSYSAGFEKLFF,TGTGCCAACAGTTACTCGGCAGGGTTTGAAAAACTGTTTTTT
TRBV25-1,NA,TRBJ1-2,NA,CASSPQDRYNYGYTF,TGTGCCAGCAGCCCCCAGGACAGATATAACTATGGCTACACCTTC
TRBV12-3/TRBV12-4,TRBD2,TRBJ2-1,few,CASSSWTSGGVNEQFF,TGTGCCAGCAGTTCCTGGACTAGCGGGGGGGTCAATGAGCAGTTCTTC
TRBV20-1,NA,TRBJ2-7,NA,CSARDFTDSFSYEQYF,TGCAGTGCTAGAGATTTCACGGACAGCTTCTCCTACGAGCAGTACTTC
TRBV20-1,TRBD2,TRBJ2-3,NA,CSAILAGLGDTQYF,TGCAGTGCTATTCTAGCGGGACTGGGAGATACGCAGTATTTT
TRBV24-1,TRBD1,TRBJ2-3,NA,CAIADRFADTQYF,TGTGCCATCGCGGACAGGTTCGCGGATACGCAGTATTTT
TRBV20-1,NA,TRBJ2-4,NA,CSASYVPEYF,TGCAGTGCTAGTTACGTCCCAGAGTACTTC
TRBV4-2,TRBD2,TRBJ2-7,few,CASTSSGSSYEQYF,TGTGCCAGCACCTCTAGCGGCTCTTCCTACGAGCAGTACTTC
TRBV13,TRBD2,TRBJ2-5,NA,CASSRKPSASGGLTQETQYF,TGTGCCAGCAGCCGTAAGCCGTCGGCTAGCGGGGGCCTCACCCAAGAGACCCAGTACTTC
TRBV11-2,TRBD2,TRBJ2-3,NA,CASSLGLAGGTTTDTQYF,TGTGCCAGCAGCTTAGGGTTGGCGGGGGGCACCACCACAGATACGCAGTATTTT
TRBV10-2,NA,TRBJ2-5,NA,CASSQQLETQYF,TGCGCCAGCAGTCAGCAGTTGGAGACCCAGTACTTC
TRBV12-3/TRBV12-4,TRBD2,TRBJ2-1,few,CASTRSGSGLYNEQFF,TGTGCCAGCACCCGATCGGGTAGCGGGCTCTACAATGAGCAGTTCTTC
TRBV4-1,NA,TRBJ2-3,many,CASSQDHPADSTDTQYF,TGCGCCAGCAGCCAAGATCATCCAGCGGATAGCACAGATACGCAGTATTTT
TRBV6-1,NA,TRBJ2-5,NA,CASTLSDGVQETQYF,TGTGCCAGCACCCTCAGTGACGGGGTCCAAGAGACCCAGTACTTC
TRBV5-1,TRBD2,TRBJ2-5,NA,CASSASGGEGYQETQYF,TGCGCCAGCAGCGCCTCCGGAGGGGAGGGGTACCAAGAGACCCAGTACTTC
TRBV7-2,NA,TRBJ2-3,few,CASSVNGPGGAALTDTQYF,TGTGCCAGCAGCGTCAACGGACCGGGTGGTGCCGCCCTAACAGATACGCAGTATTTT
TRBV29-1,TRBD2,TRBJ2-5,NA,CSVEDPLTSGGPGETQYF,TGCAGCGTTGAAGACCCCCTGACTAGCGGGGGGCCGGGAGAGACCCAGTACTTC
TRBV10-3,TRBD2,TRBJ2-3,few,CAIGGPAGGSTDTQYF,TGTGCCATCGGGGGCCCAGCGGGGGGGAGCACAGATACGCAGTATTTT
TRBV2,NA,TRBJ2-5,NA,CASTGGGRNEQYF,TGTGCCAGCACGGGGGGCGGGAGAAATGAGCAGTACTTC
TRBV12-3/TRBV12-4,TRBD2,TRBJ2-7,few,CASRTSGGYNEQYF,TGTGCCAGCAGGACTAGCGGGGGGTACAATGAGCAGTACTTC
TRBV18,NA,TRBJ1-1,NA,CASSPPGTALNTGAFF,TGTGCCAGCTCACCCCCCGGGACGGCTTTGAACACTGGAGCTTTCTTT
TRBV7-2,TRBD1,TRBJ2-1,many,CASSLGTGGNEQFF,TGTGCCAGCAGTCTTGGGACAGGGGGGAATGAGCAGTTCTTC